Reported below is one T cell receptor beta chain. The antigen is not known. Germline is not matched at one junction end, which may reflect a read error. This specimen comes from a study of T cell repertoires in cytomegalovirus infection. The wider study: HLA-B-restricted CMV epitopes that are well studied were used alongside recently identified HLA-C-restricted ones. An indication of both CMV infection and matching HLA type came from public TCR beta signatures. Study-wide points: HLA-C-restricted CMV-specific TCR beta clonotypes were dominant in the ex vivo response.

This CDR3 region has 19 residues. CDR1 and CDR2 from the germline V gene are MGHRA and YSYEKL. Via MiXCR, TCRdb re-called the reads, giving one row per CDR3 protein. Here the sample spans some 940,000 distinct CDR3 sequences, roughly 30% being singletons. This TCR was recovered from a human donor in good health (CMV status not recorded). Some clones in this sample may be carry-over from other donors' samples. The chain joins TRBV4-1 to TRBJ2-2; either TRBD1 or TRBD2 may fit D (5 bases each). The material sequenced was cultured CD8+ T cells from PBMCs, taken from culture after CMV antigen stimulation. The CDR3, as DNA: TGTGCCAGCAGCCAAGTTCCCGCAGGGACCCTCGCGAACACCGGGGAGCTGTTTTTT. Translation gives CASSQVPAGTLANTGELFF.